The 2 T cell receptor beta chains below come from one sample, sequenced in a study of shared clonotypes between healthy human individuals (dated by TCRdb to the early 2020s). Library construction relied on the immunoSEQ multiplex PCR assay. TCRdb provides this immuneACCESS table in a form limited to in-frame rearrangements. Some clones are lacking; in checked studies, under half of them reflect an unresolved V gene, and why the rest are absent is not known. This sample holds about 1.1 million clones; about four fifths were observed only once. The ten top clones hold more than 0.5% of the sample. Material: memory CD4+ T cells from PBMCs. The cell subset or site tag for this specimen amounts to: CD45RA-negative fraction. The receptors come from a man between 18 and 35 years old in good health. Some clones in this sample may be carry-over from other donors' samples.

This sequence joins TRBV11-2 and TRBJ2-1; D uncertain. Germline V gene sequence: CDR1 SGHAT, CDR2 FQNNGV. Trimming took 1 base from V and 0 from J, leaving 4 bases between them. This CDR3 comprises 14 residues. CDR3 in amino acids: CASSLGYSYNEQFF. The CDR3 region has the DNA TGTGCCAGCAGCTTAGGTTACTCCTACAATGAGCAGTTCTTC. The full variable domain, with the rest looked up from reference TRBV11-2 and TRBJ2-1, is EAGVAQSPRYKIIEKRQSVAFWCNPISGHATLYWYQQILGQGPKLLIQFQNNGVVDDSQLPKDRFSAERLKGVDSTLKIQPAKLEDSAVYLCASSLGYSYNEQFFGPGTRLTVL.

The chain couples TRBV7-2 to TRBJ2-7, with 11 positions matching TRBD1. Per the germline V gene, CDR1 is SGHTA and CDR2 is FQGNSA. V gave up 1 base and J gave up 3 bases; unmatched junction bases: 5. The CDR3 has 16 residues. The CDR3 sequence: CASSLVPGQGGYEQYF. CDR3 DNA sequence: TGTGCCAGCAGCTTAGTTCCGGGACAGGGGGGCTACGAGCAGTACTTC.